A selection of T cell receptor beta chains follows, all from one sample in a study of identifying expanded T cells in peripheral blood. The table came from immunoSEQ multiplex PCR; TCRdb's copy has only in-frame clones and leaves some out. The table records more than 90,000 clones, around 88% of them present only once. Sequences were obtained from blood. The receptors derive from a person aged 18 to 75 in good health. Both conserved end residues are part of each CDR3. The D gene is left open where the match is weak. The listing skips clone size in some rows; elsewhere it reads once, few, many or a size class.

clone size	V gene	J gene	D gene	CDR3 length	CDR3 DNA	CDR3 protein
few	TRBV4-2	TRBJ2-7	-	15	TGTGCCAGCAGCCAAGGCATGCCGGGGGCCTACGAGCAGTACTTC	CASSQGMPGAYEQYF
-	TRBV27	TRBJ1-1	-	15	TGTGCCAGCGCTTCCCCCAAACAGGGTTACACTGAAGCTTTCTTT	CASASPKQGYTEAFF
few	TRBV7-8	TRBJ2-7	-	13	TGTGCCAGCAGCTTAGGGGTTATGCACGAGCAGTACTTC	CASSLGVMHEQYF
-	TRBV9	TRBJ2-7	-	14	TGTGCCAGCAGCGCAGGGGGGTGGGCTCCCGAGCAGTACTTC	CASSAGGWAPEQYF
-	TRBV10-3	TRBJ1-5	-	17	TGTGCCATCAGTGTGGGGGAATTAGCCCATAGCAATCAGCCCCAGCATTTT	CAISVGELAHSNQPQHF
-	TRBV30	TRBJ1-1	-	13	TGTGCCTGGAGTGTAGTGGGGGGCACTGAAGCTTTCTTT	CAWSVVGGTEAFF
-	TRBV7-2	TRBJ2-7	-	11	TGTGCCAGCAGCAACTCCTACGAGCAGTACTTC	CASSNSYEQYF
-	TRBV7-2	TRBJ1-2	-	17	TGTGCCAGCAGCCTGGGGCCGCGGTACGATTGGCTCTATGGCTACACCTTC	CASSLGPRYDWLYGYTF
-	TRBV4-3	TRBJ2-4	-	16	TGCGCCAGCAGCCAAGATTTCGGGCACGTAGGAAACATTCAGTACTTC	CASSQDFGHVGNIQYF
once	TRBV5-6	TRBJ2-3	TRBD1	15	TGTGCCAGCAGCGACAGGACAGGGACACATCGGACGCAGTATTTT	CASSDRTGTHRTQYF
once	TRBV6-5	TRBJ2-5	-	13	TGTGCCAGCAGTTATCTCGGACAAGAGACCCAGTACTTC	CASSYLGQETQYF
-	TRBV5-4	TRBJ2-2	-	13	TGTGCCAGCAGCTTGGGGCATGCCCGGGAGCTGTTTTTT	CASSLGHARELFF
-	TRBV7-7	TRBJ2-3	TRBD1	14	TGTGCCAGCAGCCTAAGACAGGGGGCAGATACGCAGTATTTT	CASSLRQGADTQYF
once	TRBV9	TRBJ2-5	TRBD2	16	TGTGCCAGCAGCGTTCAGTCTAGCGGGGGCCCGGAGACCCAGTACTTC	CASSVQSSGGPETQYF
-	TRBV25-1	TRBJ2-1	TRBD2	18	TGTGCCAGCAGTGAATCGGGAGCGGGGGGGCTCCCCTACAATGAGCAGTTCTTC	CASSESGAGGLPYNEQFF
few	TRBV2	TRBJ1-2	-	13	TGTGCCAGCAGTGACGGCAGGAACTATGGCTACACCTTC	CASSDGRNYGYTF
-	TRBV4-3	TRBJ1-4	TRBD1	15	TGCGCCAGCAGCCAAGGGACAGGATTTTTTGCGAAACTGTTTTTT	CASSQGTGFFAKLFF
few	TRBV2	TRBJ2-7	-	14	TGTGCCAGCAGTTCGGACGGTCTAAACTACGAGCAGTACTTC	CASSSDGLNYEQYF